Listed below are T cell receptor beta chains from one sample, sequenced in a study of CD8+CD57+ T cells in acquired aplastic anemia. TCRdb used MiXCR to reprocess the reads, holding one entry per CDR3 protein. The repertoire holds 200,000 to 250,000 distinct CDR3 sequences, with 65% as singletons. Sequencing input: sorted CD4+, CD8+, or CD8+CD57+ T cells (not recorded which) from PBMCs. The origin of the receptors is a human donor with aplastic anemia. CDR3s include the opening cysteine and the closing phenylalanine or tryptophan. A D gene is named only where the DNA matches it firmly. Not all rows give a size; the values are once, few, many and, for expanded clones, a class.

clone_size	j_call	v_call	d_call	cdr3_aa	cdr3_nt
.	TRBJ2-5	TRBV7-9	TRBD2	CASSDDLQGLAQETQYF	TGTGCCAGCAGCGATGATTTACAGGGACTAGCTCAAGAGACCCAGTACTTC
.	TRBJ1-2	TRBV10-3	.	CAIASPRGGLGYTF	TGTGCCATCGCTTCCCCTCGGGGGGGGCTTGGCTACACCTTC
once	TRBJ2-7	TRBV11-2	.	CASSFGWLGEQYF	TGTGCCAGCAGCTTCGGTTGGTTGGGCGAGCAGTACTTC
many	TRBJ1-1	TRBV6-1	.	CASGARFNTEAFF	TGTGCCAGCGGGGCCAGGTTCAACACTGAAGCTTTCTTT
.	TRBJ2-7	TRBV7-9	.	CASSAETVSYEQYF	TGTGCCAGCAGCGCCGAGACAGTATCCTACGAGCAGTACTTC
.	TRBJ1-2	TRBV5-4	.	CASSLDQPSLYGYTF	TGTGCCAGCAGCTTGGACCAACCGAGCCTATATGGCTACACCTTC
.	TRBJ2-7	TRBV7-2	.	CASSLYTAYEQYF	TGTGCCAGCAGCTTATACACCGCCTACGAGCAGTACTTC
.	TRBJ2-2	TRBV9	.	CASSSSRELFF	TGTGCCAGCAGCTCCTCCAGGGAGCTGTTTTTT
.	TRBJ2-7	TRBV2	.	CASSPERYEQYF	TGTGCCAGCTCCCCTGAGAGGTACGAGCAGTACTTC
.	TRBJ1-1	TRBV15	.	CATSRGPEGSEAFF	TGTGCCACCAGCAGAGGGCCAGAAGGCTCTGAAGCTTTCTTT
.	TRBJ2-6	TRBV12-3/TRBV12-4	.	CASSLGGARPPSGANVLTF	TGTGCCAGCAGTTTGGGCGGGGCCAGACCTCCCTCTGGGGCCAACGTCCTGACTTTC
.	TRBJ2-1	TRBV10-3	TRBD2	CAMGTSGERGNEQFF	TGTGCCATGGGGACTAGCGGGGAGCGGGGCAATGAGCAGTTCTTC
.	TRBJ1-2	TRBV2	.	CASSEDLLSYGYTF	TGTGCCAGCTCCGAGGATCTTTTGAGTTATGGCTACACCTTC
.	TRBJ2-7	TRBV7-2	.	CASSLGASATYEQYF	TGTGCCAGCAGCTTAGGGGCCAGCGCAACCTACGAGCAGTACTTC
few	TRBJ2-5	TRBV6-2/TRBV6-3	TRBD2	CASSYSVAGVSQETQYF	TGTGCCAGCAGTTACTCGGTAGCGGGGGTTTCCCAAGAGACCCAGTACTTC
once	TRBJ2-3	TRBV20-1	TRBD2	CSASDPGGDSTDTQYF	TGCAGTGCTAGTGATCCGGGAGGAGATAGCACAGATACGCAGTATTTT
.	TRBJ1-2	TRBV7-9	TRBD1	CASSTTGASGYTF	TGTGCCAGCAGCACAACAGGGGCGAGTGGCTACACCTTC
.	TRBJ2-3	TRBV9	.	CASSVGQGTDTQYF	TGTGCCAGCAGCGTGGGTCAGGGGACAGATACGCAGTATTTT
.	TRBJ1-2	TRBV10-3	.	CAIRTDSNYGYTF	TGTGCCATCAGGACGGACAGCAACTATGGCTACACCTTC
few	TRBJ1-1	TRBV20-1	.	CSARDPGMNTEAFF	TGCAGTGCTAGAGATCCGGGAATGAACACTGAAGCTTTCTTT
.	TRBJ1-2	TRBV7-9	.	CASSLATGPYGYTF	TGTGCCAGCAGCTTGGCCACAGGGCCCTATGGCTACACCTTC
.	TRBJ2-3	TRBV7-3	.	CASSRGANTDTQYF	TGTGCCAGCAGCAGGGGAGCGAATACAGATACGCAGTATTTT
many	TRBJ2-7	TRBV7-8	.	CASSLPGSYEQYF	TGTGCCAGCAGCTTACCAGGCTCCTACGAGCAGTACTTC
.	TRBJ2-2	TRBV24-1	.	CATRSGGVTGELFF	TGTGCCACCCGATCCGGGGGCGTAACCGGGGAGCTGTTTTTT
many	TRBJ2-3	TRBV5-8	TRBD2	CASRASGGALDTQYF	TGTGCCAGCAGGGCTAGCGGGGGAGCGCTGGATACGCAGTATTTT
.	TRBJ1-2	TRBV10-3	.	CAISEGGNGYTF	TGTGCCATCAGTGAGGGGGGCAATGGCTACACCTTC
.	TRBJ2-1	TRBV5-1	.	CASSLSGTTHNEQFF	TGCGCCAGCAGCTTGTCCGGGACGACCCACAATGAGCAGTTCTTC
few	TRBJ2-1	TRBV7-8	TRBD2	CASSLGGRGWNEQFF	TGTGCCAGCAGCTTAGGCGGGAGGGGATGGAATGAGCAGTTCTTC
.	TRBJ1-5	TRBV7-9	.	CASSPDASNQPLHF	TGTGCCAGCAGCCCCGACGCGTCCAATCAGCCCCTGCATTTT
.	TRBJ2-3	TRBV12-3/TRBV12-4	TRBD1	CASSSLTGIGTDTQYF	TGTGCCAGCAGTTCATTGACAGGGATAGGCACAGATACGCAGTATTTT
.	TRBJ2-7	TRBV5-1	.	CASLATDSYEQYF	TGCGCCAGTCTAGCTACAGATTCCTACGAGCAGTACTTC
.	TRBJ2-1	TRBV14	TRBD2	CASSQGASGWIDEQFF	TGTGCCAGCAGCCAAGGGGCTAGCGGGTGGATCGATGAGCAGTTCTTC
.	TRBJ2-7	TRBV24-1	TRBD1	CATSESGGDYEQYF	TGTGCCACCAGTGAATCAGGGGGTGACTACGAGCAGTACTTC
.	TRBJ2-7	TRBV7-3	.	CASSLHSGGYEQYF	TGTGCCAGCAGCTTACATAGCGGAGGCTACGAGCAGTACTTC
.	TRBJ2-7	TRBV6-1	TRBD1	CASSDRGYDEQYF	TGTGCCAGCAGTGACAGGGGGTACGACGAGCAGTACTTC
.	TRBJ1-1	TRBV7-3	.	CASSQLSNTEAFF	TGTGCCAGCAGTCAACTGTCGAACACTGAAGCTTTCTTT
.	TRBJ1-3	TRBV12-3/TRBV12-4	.	CASTVGVEHSGNTIYF	TGTGCCAGCACTGTTGGGGTCGAACACTCTGGAAACACCATATATTTT
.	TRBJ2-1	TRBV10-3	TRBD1	CAISGRRDRGLDEQFF	TGTGCCATCAGTGGCCGCCGGGACAGGGGACTCGATGAGCAGTTCTTC
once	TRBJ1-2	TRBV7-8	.	CASSSRTSGYTF	TGTGCCAGCAGCTCTAGGACGAGTGGCTACACCTTC
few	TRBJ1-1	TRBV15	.	CATSRQLNTEAFF	TGTGCCACCAGCAGACAGCTAAACACTGAAGCTTTCTTT
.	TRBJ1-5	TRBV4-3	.	CASSQGTDSNQPQHF	TGCGCCAGCAGCCAAGGCACGGACAGCAATCAGCCCCAGCATTTT
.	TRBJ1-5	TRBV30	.	CAWQGIGQPQHF	TGTGCCTGGCAGGGGATAGGTCAGCCCCAGCATTTT
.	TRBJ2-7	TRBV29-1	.	CSVGSGDEQYF	TGCAGCGTGGGATCTGGGGACGAGCAGTACTTC
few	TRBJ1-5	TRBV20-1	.	CSASRGSESQPQHF	TGCAGTGCTAGTCGGGGCTCAGAATCACAGCCCCAGCATTTT
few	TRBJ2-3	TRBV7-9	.	CASSFTGSDTQYF	TGTGCCAGCAGCTTTACCGGGTCAGATACGCAGTATTTT
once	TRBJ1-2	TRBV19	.	CASRAQGGSGYTF	TGTGCCAGTAGGGCTCAGGGTGGGAGTGGCTACACCTTC
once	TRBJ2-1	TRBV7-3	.	CASSAGGPPRDEQFF	TGCGCCAGCAGCGCCGGGGGACCCCCTAGGGATGAGCAGTTCTTC
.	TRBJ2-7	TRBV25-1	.	CASSIGAGAYEQYF	TGTGCCAGCAGTATCGGCGCCGGTGCCTACGAGCAGTACTTC
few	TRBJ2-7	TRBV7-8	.	CASSLQSPGGEQYF	TGTGCCAGCAGCTTACAATCCCCCGGAGGTGAGCAGTACTTC
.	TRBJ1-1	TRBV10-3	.	CAISESWGDVRGTEAFF	TGTGCCATCAGTGAGTCATGGGGAGATGTTAGGGGCACTGAAGCTTTCTTT
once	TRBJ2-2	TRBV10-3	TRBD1	CAISTGETGELFF	TGTGCCATCTCTACAGGGGAAACCGGGGAGCTGTTTTTT
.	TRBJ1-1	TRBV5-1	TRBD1	CASSLGTGEEGEAFF	TGCGCCAGCAGCTTAGGGACAGGGGAAGAGGGTGAAGCTTTCTTT
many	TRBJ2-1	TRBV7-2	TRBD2	CASSLVAGGLDEQFF	TGTGCCAGCAGCTTAGTGGCGGGGGGGCTGGATGAGCAGTTCTTC
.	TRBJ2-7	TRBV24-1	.	CATSGDSYEQYF	TGTGCCACCAGTGGCGACAGCTACGAGCAGTACTTC